This is a list of T cell receptor beta chains from one sample in a study of control samples from healthy donors and cancer patients. Only in-frame clones appear in the TCRdb table, and some are missing; sequencing was by immunoSEQ multiplex PCR. The table includes around 120,000 clones, 85% to 90% detected once. Sequencing was performed on PBMCs. These receptors were collected from a woman in her 50s with colorectal cancer. Both conserved end residues are part of each CDR3. Each record gives: D gene, clone size, J gene, V gene, CDR3 DNA, CDR3 protein. D genes are given only for firm matches. Clone size is not always given. Where it is, it says once, few, many or a class for expanded clones.

d_call: -; clone_size: -; j_call: TRBJ1-6; v_call: TRBV9; cdr3_nt: TGTGCCAGCAGCGTAGATCCCTCAGGCAGCTCCTATAATTCACCCCTCCACTTT; cdr3_aa: CASSVDPSGSSYNSPLHF
d_call: -; clone_size: -; j_call: TRBJ1-2; v_call: TRBV9; cdr3_nt: TGTGCCAGCAGCGTAGATGAGAACTATGGCTACACCTTC; cdr3_aa: CASSVDENYGYTF
d_call: -; clone_size: once; j_call: TRBJ1-3; v_call: TRBV3-1/TRBV3-2; cdr3_nt: TGTGCCAGCAGCCAAGATAGAGGGCGGAGCTCTGGAAACACCATATATTTT; cdr3_aa: CASSQDRGRSSGNTIYF
d_call: -; clone_size: -; j_call: TRBJ1-6; v_call: TRBV7-2; cdr3_nt: TGTGCCAGCAGCTTAAGACAGAATTCACCCCTCCACTTT; cdr3_aa: CASSLRQNSPLHF
d_call: TRBD1; clone_size: -; j_call: TRBJ1-2; v_call: TRBV5-1; cdr3_nt: TGCGCCAGCAGCTTTACCACCTCGCCGACAGGGTTGGGCGGCTACACCTTC; cdr3_aa: CASSFTTSPTGLGGYTF
d_call: TRBD1; clone_size: -; j_call: TRBJ2-3; v_call: TRBV11-3; cdr3_nt: TGTGCCAGCAGCCTACGACAGGGAACGGGCACAGATACGCAGTATTTT; cdr3_aa: CASSLRQGTGTDTQYF
d_call: -; clone_size: few; j_call: TRBJ2-3; v_call: TRBV5-8; cdr3_nt: TGTGCCAGCAGCTTGGGTGGGACCACAGATACGCAGTATTTT; cdr3_aa: CASSLGGTTDTQYF
d_call: TRBD1; clone_size: once; j_call: TRBJ1-3; v_call: TRBV6-6; cdr3_nt: TGTGCCAGCATGCCGCAGGGGGTACTAAAGGGAAACACCATATATTTT; cdr3_aa: CASMPQGVLKGNTIYF
d_call: -; clone_size: -; j_call: TRBJ1-2; v_call: TRBV3-1/TRBV3-2; cdr3_nt: TGTGCCAGCAGCCTCCGTGTTGACTATGGCTACACCTTC; cdr3_aa: CASSLRVDYGYTF
d_call: -; clone_size: -; j_call: TRBJ1-3; v_call: TRBV11-2; cdr3_nt: TGTGCCAGCAGCTTAGGACTCGGAAACACCATATATTTT; cdr3_aa: CASSLGLGNTIYF
d_call: -; clone_size: -; j_call: TRBJ1-2; v_call: TRBV29-1; cdr3_nt: TGCAGCGTTGCAGAAAACCAAGGCCGCTATGGCTACACCTTC; cdr3_aa: CSVAENQGRYGYTF
d_call: -; clone_size: -; j_call: TRBJ2-2; v_call: TRBV7-6; cdr3_nt: TGTGCCAGCAGCTTAGTAGGGAGTAACACCGGGGAGCTGTTTTTT; cdr3_aa: CASSLVGSNTGELFF
d_call: TRBD2; clone_size: -; j_call: TRBJ2-7; v_call: TRBV6-5; cdr3_nt: TGTGCCAGCAGTCAACGGGTTAGCGGGGCGGGGGAGCAGTACTTC; cdr3_aa: CASSQRVSGAGEQYF
d_call: TRBD2; clone_size: -; j_call: TRBJ2-1; v_call: TRBV5-1; cdr3_nt: TGCGCCAGCAGCTTGCGGGGGGGCGACAATGAGCAGTTCTTC; cdr3_aa: CASSLRGGDNEQFF
d_call: -; clone_size: -; j_call: TRBJ2-5; v_call: TRBV7-8; cdr3_nt: TGTGCCAGCAGCATTGCCGGGACCAAAGAGACCCAGTACTTC; cdr3_aa: CASSIAGTKETQYF
d_call: TRBD2; clone_size: -; j_call: TRBJ2-3; v_call: TRBV4-1; cdr3_nt: TGCGCCAGCAGCCAAGATCCTAGCGGGAGCACAGATACGCAGTATTTT; cdr3_aa: CASSQDPSGSTDTQYF
d_call: TRBD2; clone_size: -; j_call: TRBJ2-1; v_call: TRBV2; cdr3_nt: TGTGCCAGCACCGAGCGGGCTAGCGGGCCCTCTGAGCAGTTCTTC; cdr3_aa: CASTERASGPSEQFF
d_call: -; clone_size: once; j_call: TRBJ1-2; v_call: TRBV19; cdr3_nt: TGTGCCAGTAGTATCGGGAGCTCCTATGGCTACACCTTC; cdr3_aa: CASSIGSSYGYTF
d_call: -; clone_size: -; j_call: TRBJ2-5; v_call: TRBV7-8; cdr3_nt: TGTGCCAGCAGCCGATGGGAAGAGACCCAGTACTTC; cdr3_aa: CASSRWEETQYF
d_call: -; clone_size: -; j_call: TRBJ2-1; v_call: TRBV6-5; cdr3_nt: TGTGCCAGCAGTTACGGCCGGGGAACTTTATACAATGAGCAGTTCTTC; cdr3_aa: CASSYGRGTLYNEQFF
d_call: -; clone_size: -; j_call: TRBJ1-3; v_call: TRBV2; cdr3_nt: TGTGCCAGCAGTGAAGCGTGGGCGACCTCTGGAAACACCATATATTTT; cdr3_aa: CASSEAWATSGNTIYF
d_call: -; clone_size: -; j_call: TRBJ2-5; v_call: TRBV5-1; cdr3_nt: TGCGCCAGCAGCTTCTTGGCCGTGGCGGGGTTGGAGACCCAGTACTTC; cdr3_aa: CASSFLAVAGLETQYF
d_call: -; clone_size: -; j_call: TRBJ2-7; v_call: TRBV10-3; cdr3_nt: TGTGCCATCGGGGGCCCAGGCATAGAAGCCTCCTACGAGCAGTACTTC; cdr3_aa: CAIGGPGIEASYEQYF
d_call: -; clone_size: -; j_call: TRBJ2-5; v_call: TRBV25-1; cdr3_nt: TGTGCCAGCAGTGAGCACGCAGGAGTTGGGGAGACCCAGTACTTC; cdr3_aa: CASSEHAGVGETQYF
d_call: -; clone_size: -; j_call: TRBJ1-6; v_call: TRBV19; cdr3_nt: TGTGCCAGTACCCCGGGAGGGAACTATAATTCACCCCTCCACTTT; cdr3_aa: CASTPGGNYNSPLHF
d_call: -; clone_size: -; j_call: TRBJ2-7; v_call: TRBV5-1; cdr3_nt: TGCGCCAGCAGTGACGGGGGATTCTCCTACGAGCAGTACTTC; cdr3_aa: CASSDGGFSYEQYF
d_call: -; clone_size: -; j_call: TRBJ2-2; v_call: TRBV28; cdr3_nt: TGTGCCAGCATCCGGGTAGGAGGAGGCACCGGGGAGCTGTTTTTT; cdr3_aa: CASIRVGGGTGELFF
d_call: -; clone_size: -; j_call: TRBJ2-1; v_call: TRBV6-5; cdr3_nt: TGTGCCAGCAGTTACTCGAATCCGTCTCATGAGCAGTTCTTC; cdr3_aa: CASSYSNPSHEQFF
d_call: -; clone_size: -; j_call: TRBJ2-1; v_call: TRBV5-1; cdr3_nt: TGCGCCAGCAGGGTCTTGTCCCCCTACAATGAGCAGTTCTTC; cdr3_aa: CASRVLSPYNEQFF
d_call: TRBD1; clone_size: -; j_call: TRBJ1-1; v_call: TRBV6-1; cdr3_nt: TGTGCCAGCAGTGCCCCCCGACAGGGGGTAGGCACTGAAGCTTTCTTT; cdr3_aa: CASSAPRQGVGTEAFF
d_call: TRBD1; clone_size: -; j_call: TRBJ2-7; v_call: TRBV4-1; cdr3_nt: TGCGCCAGCAGCTCTAAATGGGACAGGAGCTACGAGCAGTACTTC; cdr3_aa: CASSSKWDRSYEQYF
d_call: TRBD1; clone_size: once; j_call: TRBJ1-2; v_call: TRBV7-6; cdr3_nt: TGTGCCAGCAGCTTTTACCCCGGGACAGGGGAGGACTATGGCTACACCTTC; cdr3_aa: CASSFYPGTGEDYGYTF
d_call: TRBD1; clone_size: -; j_call: TRBJ2-3; v_call: TRBV9; cdr3_nt: TGTGCCAGCAACCGACAGGGGCCAGATACGCAGTATTTT; cdr3_aa: CASNRQGPDTQYF
d_call: TRBD1; clone_size: -; j_call: TRBJ2-3; v_call: TRBV5-1; cdr3_nt: TGCGCCAGCAGCTTGGAACAGGGGGGTGGTACGCAGTATTTT; cdr3_aa: CASSLEQGGGTQYF
d_call: TRBD1; clone_size: -; j_call: TRBJ2-7; v_call: TRBV19; cdr3_nt: TGTGCCAGTCGACGGACAGGGGACTTCTCCTACGAGCAGTACTTC; cdr3_aa: CASRRTGDFSYEQYF
d_call: TRBD1; clone_size: -; j_call: TRBJ1-5; v_call: TRBV28; cdr3_nt: TGTGCCAGCAGTACGCCGGACAGGAATCAGCCCCAGCATTTT; cdr3_aa: CASSTPDRNQPQHF
d_call: -; clone_size: -; j_call: TRBJ2-1; v_call: TRBV9; cdr3_nt: TGTGCCAGCAGCGTAGGTCGTCACAACTACAATGAGCAGTTCTTC; cdr3_aa: CASSVGRHNYNEQFF
d_call: -; clone_size: -; j_call: TRBJ1-4; v_call: TRBV7-2; cdr3_nt: TGTGCCAGCAGTATGTCCGGGGGGAAACTGTTTTTT; cdr3_aa: CASSMSGGKLFF
d_call: -; clone_size: -; j_call: TRBJ2-2; v_call: TRBV6-5; cdr3_nt: TGTGCCAGCAGTTACAATAGCGTGAACACCGGGGAGCTGTTTTTT; cdr3_aa: CASSYNSVNTGELFF
d_call: -; clone_size: -; j_call: TRBJ1-6; v_call: TRBV5-1; cdr3_nt: TGCGCCAGCAGCCCTAACTCAAGAGGGAACTCACCCCTCCACTTT; cdr3_aa: CASSPNSRGNSPLHF
d_call: -; clone_size: few; j_call: TRBJ2-3; v_call: TRBV7-6; cdr3_nt: TGTGCCAGCAGCTTAGAGGGGCTCGACACAGATACGCAGTATTTT; cdr3_aa: CASSLEGLDTDTQYF
d_call: -; clone_size: -; j_call: TRBJ1-3; v_call: TRBV5-1; cdr3_nt: TGCGCCAGCAGCGCCTCGTCCTCCTCCACCATATATTTT; cdr3_aa: CASSASSSSTIYF
d_call: TRBD1; clone_size: -; j_call: TRBJ2-2; v_call: TRBV6-1; cdr3_nt: TGTGCCAGCAGTGAACTACCCGGACAGGGGACCACCGGGGAGCTGTTTTTT; cdr3_aa: CASSELPGQGTTGELFF
d_call: -; clone_size: -; j_call: TRBJ1-5; v_call: TRBV4-1; cdr3_nt: TGCGCCAGCAGTTGGGGTTATAGCAATCAGCCCCAGCATTTT; cdr3_aa: CASSWGYSNQPQHF
d_call: -; clone_size: -; j_call: TRBJ1-1; v_call: TRBV9; cdr3_nt: TGTGCCAGCAGCGACGGGTTCACTGAAGCTTTCTTT; cdr3_aa: CASSDGFTEAFF
d_call: -; clone_size: -; j_call: TRBJ2-2; v_call: TRBV19; cdr3_nt: TGTGCCAGTAGTTGGGGCCTGGGTCGCGGCACCGGGGAGCTGTTTTTT; cdr3_aa: CASSWGLGRGTGELFF
d_call: TRBD1; clone_size: -; j_call: TRBJ2-3; v_call: TRBV5-5; cdr3_nt: TGTGCCAGCAGCTTAGAGACAGGGGAAGATACGCAGTATTTT; cdr3_aa: CASSLETGEDTQYF
d_call: TRBD1; clone_size: -; j_call: TRBJ1-2; v_call: TRBV7-9; cdr3_nt: TGTGCCAGCAGCCGACAAAGGACAGGGAACTATGGCTACACCTTC; cdr3_aa: CASSRQRTGNYGYTF
d_call: -; clone_size: -; j_call: TRBJ2-2; v_call: TRBV6-6; cdr3_nt: TGTGCCAGCAGTCCGCAGGCCCCCCAGACGATCGGCACCGGGGAGCTGTTTTTT; cdr3_aa: CASSPQAPQTIGTGELFF
d_call: TRBD2; clone_size: -; j_call: TRBJ2-1; v_call: TRBV4-1; cdr3_nt: TGCGCCAGCAGCCGACCGACTAGCGGGGCCTACAATGAGCAGTTCTTC; cdr3_aa: CASSRPTSGAYNEQFF
d_call: -; clone_size: -; j_call: TRBJ1-5; v_call: TRBV6-5; cdr3_nt: TGTGCCAGCAGTATCAGGGCGACTCAGCCCCAGCATTTT; cdr3_aa: CASSIRATQPQHF
d_call: TRBD1; clone_size: -; j_call: TRBJ2-7; v_call: TRBV6-6; cdr3_nt: TGTGCCAGCAGCCAAGATCGGGACAGTTCCTACGAGCAGTACTTC; cdr3_aa: CASSQDRDSSYEQYF
d_call: TRBD2; clone_size: -; j_call: TRBJ2-3; v_call: TRBV28; cdr3_nt: TGTGCCAGCAGGCGGACTAGCGGGATGCGCGTCGCCGATCGGTATTTT; cdr3_aa: CASRRTSGMRVADRYF
d_call: -; clone_size: -; j_call: TRBJ2-2; v_call: TRBV5-8; cdr3_nt: TGTGCCAGCGGGATATCAGGGAACACCGGGGAGCTGTTTTTT; cdr3_aa: CASGISGNTGELFF
d_call: TRBD1; clone_size: once; j_call: TRBJ2-3; v_call: TRBV5-1; cdr3_nt: TGCGCCAGCAGCCTAGGGGGACAGGTACGCACAGATACGCAGTATTTT; cdr3_aa: CASSLGGQVRTDTQYF
d_call: TRBD1; clone_size: -; j_call: TRBJ2-7; v_call: TRBV27; cdr3_nt: TGTGCCAGCAGTCCCGGACAGGGCGAGGGCGAGCAGTACTTC; cdr3_aa: CASSPGQGEGEQYF
d_call: -; clone_size: -; j_call: TRBJ1-5; v_call: TRBV6-4; cdr3_nt: TGTGCCAGCAGTGAGAACCGAGATCAGCCCCAGCATTTT; cdr3_aa: CASSENRDQPQHF
d_call: -; clone_size: few; j_call: TRBJ2-3; v_call: TRBV11-2; cdr3_nt: TGTGCCAGCAGCTTGAACAGTGTGGATACGCAGTATTTT; cdr3_aa: CASSLNSVDTQYF
d_call: -; clone_size: -; j_call: TRBJ1-2; v_call: TRBV5-1; cdr3_nt: TGCGCCAGCAGCGAACGTTCAAATGGGTACTATGGCTACACCTTC; cdr3_aa: CASSERSNGYYGYTF
d_call: TRBD2; clone_size: once; j_call: TRBJ2-2; v_call: TRBV28; cdr3_nt: TGTGCCAGCAGGCCCGTGGGGGCGGGAGGAACCGGGGAGCTGTTTTTT; cdr3_aa: CASRPVGAGGTGELFF